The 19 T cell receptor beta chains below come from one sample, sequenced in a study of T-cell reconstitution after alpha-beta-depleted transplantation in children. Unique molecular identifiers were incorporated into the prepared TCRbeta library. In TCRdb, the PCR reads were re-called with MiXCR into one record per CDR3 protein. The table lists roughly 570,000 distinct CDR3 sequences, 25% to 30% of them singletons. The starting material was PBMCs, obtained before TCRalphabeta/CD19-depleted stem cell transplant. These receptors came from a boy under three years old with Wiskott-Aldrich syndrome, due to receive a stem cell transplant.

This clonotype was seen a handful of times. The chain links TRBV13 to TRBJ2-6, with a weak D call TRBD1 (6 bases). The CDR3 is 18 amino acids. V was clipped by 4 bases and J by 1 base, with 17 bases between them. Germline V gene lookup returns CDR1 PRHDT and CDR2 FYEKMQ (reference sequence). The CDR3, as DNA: TGTGCCAGCAGCTCCAACAGGGAATTATGGTCTGGGGCCAACGTCCTGACTTTC. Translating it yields CASSSNRELWSGANVLTF.

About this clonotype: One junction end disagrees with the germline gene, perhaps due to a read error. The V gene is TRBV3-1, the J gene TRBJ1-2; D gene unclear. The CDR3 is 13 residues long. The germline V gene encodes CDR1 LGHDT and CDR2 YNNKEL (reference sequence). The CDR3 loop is CATSQGRHYGYTF. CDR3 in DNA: TGTGCCACCAGCCAAGGGCGTCACTATGGCTACACCTTC.

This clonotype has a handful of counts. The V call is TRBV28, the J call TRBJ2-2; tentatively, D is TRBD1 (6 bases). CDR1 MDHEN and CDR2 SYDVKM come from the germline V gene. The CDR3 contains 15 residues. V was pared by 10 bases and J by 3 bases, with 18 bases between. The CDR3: CATFQPGTHTGELFF. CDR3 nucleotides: TGTGCCACCTTCCAACCCGGGACACACACCGGGGAGCTGTTTTTT.

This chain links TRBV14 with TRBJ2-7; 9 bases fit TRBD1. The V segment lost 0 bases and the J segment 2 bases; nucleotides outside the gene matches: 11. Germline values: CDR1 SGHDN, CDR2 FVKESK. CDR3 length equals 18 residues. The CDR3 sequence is CASSQDSIRQGGAYEQYF. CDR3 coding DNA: TGTGCCAGCAGCCAAGATTCTATAAGACAGGGGGGAGCCTACGAGCAGTACTTC.

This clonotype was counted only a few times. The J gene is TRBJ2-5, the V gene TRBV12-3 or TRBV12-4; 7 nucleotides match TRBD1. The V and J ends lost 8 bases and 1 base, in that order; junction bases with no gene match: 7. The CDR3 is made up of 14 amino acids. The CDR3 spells CASQNRGTQETQYF. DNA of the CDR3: TGTGCCAGCCAAAACAGGGGCACCCAAGAGACCCAGTACTTC.

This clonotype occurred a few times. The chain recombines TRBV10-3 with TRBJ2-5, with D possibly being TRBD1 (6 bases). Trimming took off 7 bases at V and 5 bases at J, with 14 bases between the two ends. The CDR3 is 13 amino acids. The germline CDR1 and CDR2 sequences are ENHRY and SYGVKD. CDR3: CAITRGFSETQYF. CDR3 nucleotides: TGTGCCATCACCAGGGGATTCTCCGAGACCCAGTACTTC.

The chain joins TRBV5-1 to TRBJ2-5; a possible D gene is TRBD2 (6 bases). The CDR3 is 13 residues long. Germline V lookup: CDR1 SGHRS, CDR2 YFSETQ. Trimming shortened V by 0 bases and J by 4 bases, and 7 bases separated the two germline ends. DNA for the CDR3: TGCGCCAGCAGCTTGGGTAGCGGAGAGACCCAGTACTTC. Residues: CASSLGSGETQYF.

CDR3: CSAPDRKNTEAFF. CDR3 in DNA: TGCAGTGCCCCAGACAGAAAGAACACTGAAGCTTTCTTT. The gene calls are TRBV20-1 and TRBJ1-1; tentatively, D is TRBD1 (5 bases). The CDR3 consists of 13 residues. The ends were cut back, 6 bases at V and 1 base at J, with 12 bases in the middle. Germline CDR1 is DFQATT and CDR2 is SNEGSKA (reference sequence).

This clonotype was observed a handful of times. CDR3 protein: CAISDPGTSDTNEQFF. In DNA form, the CDR3 reads TGTGCCATCAGTGATCCCGGGACTAGCGATACTAATGAGCAGTTCTTC. The chain links TRBV10-3 to TRBJ2-1; TRBD2 matches 10 bases. Unmatched junction bases numbered 9, after V lost 3 bases and J lost 7 bases. Germline lookup yields CDR1 ENHRY and CDR2 SYGVKD. CDR3 length equals 16 residues.

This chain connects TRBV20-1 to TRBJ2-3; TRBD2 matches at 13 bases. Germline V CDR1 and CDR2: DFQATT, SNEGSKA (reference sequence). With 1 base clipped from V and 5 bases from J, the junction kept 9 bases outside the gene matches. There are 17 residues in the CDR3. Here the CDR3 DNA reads TGCAGTGCTAGAGTCCCGGGACTAGCGGGATTTTTAGATACGCAGTATTTT. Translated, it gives CSARVPGLAGFLDTQYF.

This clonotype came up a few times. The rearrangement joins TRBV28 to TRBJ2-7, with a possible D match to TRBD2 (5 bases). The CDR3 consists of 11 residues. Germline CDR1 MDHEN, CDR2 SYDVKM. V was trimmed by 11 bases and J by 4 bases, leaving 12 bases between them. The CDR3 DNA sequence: TGTGCCTCAACGAGGAGGTACGAGCAGTACTTC. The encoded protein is CASTRRYEQYF.

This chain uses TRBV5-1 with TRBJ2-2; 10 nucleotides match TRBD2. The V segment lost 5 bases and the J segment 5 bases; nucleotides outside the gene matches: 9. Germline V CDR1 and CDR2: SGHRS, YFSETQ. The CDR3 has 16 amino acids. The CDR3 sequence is CASRVRLAGETGELFF. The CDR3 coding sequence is TGCGCCAGCAGGGTTCGGCTAGCGGGAGAAACCGGGGAGCTGTTTTTT.

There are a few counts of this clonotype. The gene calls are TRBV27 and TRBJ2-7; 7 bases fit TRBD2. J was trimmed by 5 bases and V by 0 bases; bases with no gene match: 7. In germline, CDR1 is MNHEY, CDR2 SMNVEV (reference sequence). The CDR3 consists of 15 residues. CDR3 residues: CASSLSLAVIDEQYF. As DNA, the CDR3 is TGTGCCAGCAGTTTATCGCTAGCGGTTATCGACGAGCAGTACTTC.

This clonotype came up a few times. As DNA, the CDR3 is TGTGCCAGCAGTTCCGTAGCGGGAACGGGGTCCTACGAGCAGTACTTC. Translated, it gives CASSSVAGTGSYEQYF. The chain combines TRBV12-3 or TRBV12-4 with TRBJ2-7; TRBD2 matches 8 bases. V dropped 4 bases and J dropped 1; count of bases not matched to a gene: 9. The CDR3 loop spans 16 amino acids.

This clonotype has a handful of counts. The CDR3 sequence is CASSPKGLQETQYF. DNA for the CDR3: TGTGCCAGCAGCCCCAAGGGGCTCCAAGAGACCCAGTACTTC. The rearrangement links TRBV5-4 to TRBJ2-5; a weak D match, TRBD1 (5 bases). Germline CDR1 SGHNT, CDR2 YYREEE (reference sequence). The CDR3 is made up of 14 amino acids. Trimming took 4 bases from V and 1 from J, leaving 11 bases between them.

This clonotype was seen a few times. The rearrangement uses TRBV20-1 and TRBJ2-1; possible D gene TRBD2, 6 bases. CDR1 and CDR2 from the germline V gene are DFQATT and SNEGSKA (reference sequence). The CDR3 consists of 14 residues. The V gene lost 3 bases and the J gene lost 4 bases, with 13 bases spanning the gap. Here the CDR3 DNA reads TGCAGTGCTAGGAGCCTAGCGCAGTACAATGAGCAGTTCTTC. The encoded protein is CSARSLAQYNEQFF.

CDR3 region: CASSLSQYYNEQFF. The CDR3, as DNA: TGTGCCAGCAGTTTAAGTCAATATTACAATGAGCAGTTCTTC. V and J are TRBV12-3 or TRBV12-4 and TRBJ2-1; D is unresolved. The length of the CDR3 is 14 residues. V lost 2 bases, J lost 4 bases, and 9 bases lay in between.

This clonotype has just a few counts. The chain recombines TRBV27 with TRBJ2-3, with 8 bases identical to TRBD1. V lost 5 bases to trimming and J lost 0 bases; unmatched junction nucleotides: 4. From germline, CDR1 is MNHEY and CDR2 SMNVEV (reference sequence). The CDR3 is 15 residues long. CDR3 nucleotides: TGTGCCAGCAGTCCCCGGGACAGGAGCACAGATACGCAGTATTTT. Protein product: CASSPRDRSTDTQYF.

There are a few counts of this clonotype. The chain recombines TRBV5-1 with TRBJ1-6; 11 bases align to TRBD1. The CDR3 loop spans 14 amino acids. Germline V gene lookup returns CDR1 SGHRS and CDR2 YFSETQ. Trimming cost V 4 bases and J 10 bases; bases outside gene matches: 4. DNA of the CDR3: TGCGCCAGCAGCCCGGGACAGGGGGGATCACCCCTCCACTTT. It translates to CASSPGQGGSPLHF.